The 24 T cell receptor beta chains given below trace back to one sample, sequenced in a study of early T cells in non-severe SARS-CoV-2 infection. TCRdb used MiXCR to reprocess the 5' RACE reads, holding one entry per CDR3 protein. The table records about 59,000 distinct CDR3 sequences, around 14% of them present only once. This material consisted of whole blood, taken at baseline. These receptors were taken from an adult who was a healthcare worker with PCR-confirmed SARS-CoV-2 infection or an uninfected control (not recorded which).

This clonotype was counted a few times. The rearrangement joins TRBV6-6 to TRBJ2-1, with 12 bases fitting TRBD2. CDR3 length equals 14 residues. Germline-derived CDR1 and CDR2 are MNHNY and SVGAGI (reference sequence). Unmatched junction bases numbered 6, after V lost 6 bases and J lost 9 bases. The CDR3 protein is CASSPSGRASEQFF. The CDR3 DNA sequence: TGTGCCAGCAGCCCTAGCGGGAGGGCCAGTGAGCAGTTCTTC.

This rearrangement joins TRBV29-1 to TRBJ1-1; D remains unclear. CDR3 length: 12 residues. Per germline, CDR1 SQVTM and CDR2 ANQGSEA. Trimming left V 4 bases short and J 0 bases short, with 6 bases between. The DNA for the CDR3 is TGCAGCGTTGGTGAGATGAACACTGAAGCTTTCTTT. Protein: CSVGEMNTEAFF.

This clonotype was recorded a few times. The chain employs TRBV5-1 and TRBJ2-2, with 9 nucleotides matching TRBD1. CDR3 length: 17 amino acids. In germline, CDR1 is SGHRS, CDR2 YFSETQ. J lost 5 bases, V lost 4 bases, and 12 bases had no gene match. CDR3 protein: CASSVQAGTGITGELFF. In nucleotides, the CDR3 is TGCGCCAGCAGCGTACAAGCCGGGACAGGGATTACCGGGGAGCTGTTTTTT.

To note about this clonotype: Because the CDR3 is missing its conserved closing phenylalanine or tryptophan, this is likely a read error. CDR3 in amino acids: CASSLAPRRETQYS. CDR3 DNA sequence: TGTGCCAGCAGCTTAGCCCCGAGGAGGGAGACCCAGTACTCC. The gene calls are TRBV7-9 and TRBJ2-5; perhaps TRBD2 as D (5 bases). Between the trimmed V and J ends, which lost 0 bases and 5 bases, there was a span of 10 bases. Germline lookup yields CDR1 SEHNR and CDR2 FQNEAQ (reference sequence). This CDR3 is 14 amino acids long.

This clonotype was counted at least ten times. The genes are TRBV7-2 and TRBJ2-1, with D unresolved. Trimming took off 5 bases at V and 0 bases at J, with 11 bases between the two ends. Germline V lookup: CDR1 SGHTA, CDR2 FQGNSA. The CDR3 is made up of 15 amino acids. CDR3 sequence (DNA): TGTGCCAGCAGCCTCACGTATAGCTCCTACAATGAGCAGTTCTTC. The encoded protein is CASSLTYSSYNEQFF.

This clonotype came up a few times. This chain uses TRBV19 with TRBJ2-1; the D gene is possibly TRBD1 (6 bases). Between the trimmed V and J ends, which lost 7 bases and 4 bases, there was a span of 11 bases. CDR1 is LNHDA and CDR2 is SQIVND in the germline V gene (reference sequence). CDR3 length equals 13 residues. CDR3 coding DNA: TGTGCCAGTACCTTACAGGGATACAATGAGCAGTTCTTC. Encoded protein: CASTLQGYNEQFF.

The chain is built from TRBV20-1 and TRBJ2-1, with D possibly TRBD2 on 5 matching bases. The CDR3 sequence is 13 residues long. V dropped 8 bases and J dropped 5 bases, with 16 bases sitting between them. Germline lookup yields CDR1 DFQATT and CDR2 SNEGSKA (reference sequence). The CDR3 region is CSPLLDSHNEQFF. DNA for the CDR3: TGCAGTCCGCTTTTGGACTCTCACAATGAGCAGTTCTTC.

This clonotype was seen a few times. The chain recombines TRBV4-2 with TRBJ2-5, with 12 nucleotides matching TRBD2. Germline trimming cut 0 bases from V and 6 bases from J; bases unmatched to any gene: 2. The CDR3 extends over 15 amino acids. The germline CDR1 and CDR2 sequences are LGHNA and YNFKEQ. The CDR3: CASSQDGLAGKTQYF. CDR3 nucleotide sequence: TGTGCCAGCAGCCAAGATGGACTAGCGGGAAAGACCCAGTACTTC.

This clonotype turned up a few times. The chain links TRBV25-1 to TRBJ2-2, with a possible D match to TRBD1 (6 bases). The CDR3 is made up of 17 amino acids. Trimming removed 0 bases from V and 6 bases from J, with 17 bases in between. Germline V lookup: CDR1 MGHDK, CDR2 SYGVNS. The CDR3 is CASSEYPARGMAGELFF. In DNA, the CDR3 is TGTGCCAGCAGTGAATATCCGGCCAGGGGTATGGCCGGGGAGCTGTTTTTT.

There are many counts of this clonotype. The chain has TRBV7-6 and TRBJ2-7; 9 nucleotides align to TRBD2. Germline-derived CDR1 and CDR2 are SGHVS and FNYEAQ. CDR3 length: 14 amino acids. With 4 bases clipped from V and 2 bases from J, the junction kept 3 bases outside the gene matches. CDR3 residues: CASSSGLATYEQYF. CDR3 sequence (DNA): TGTGCCAGCAGCTCCGGACTAGCGACCTACGAGCAGTACTTC.

The rearrangement joins TRBV5-1 to TRBJ2-1; 9 nucleotides align to TRBD1. V lost 4 bases, J lost 7 bases, and 9 bases stayed unmatched. This CDR3 has 15 amino acids. Germline values: CDR1 SGHRS, CDR2 YFSETQ. CDR3 bases: TGCGCCAGCAGCACCCCCGGGACAGGGAGTAATGAGCAGTTCTTC. This codes for CASSTPGTGSNEQFF.

This clonotype was detected ten times or more. This sequence joins TRBV7-6 and TRBJ2-5; the match to TRBD2 covers 10 bases. With 6 bases clipped from V and 2 bases from J, the junction kept 6 bases outside the gene matches. The CDR3 covers 15 residues. Germline-derived CDR1 and CDR2 are SGHVS and FNYEAQ. The DNA of the CDR3 is TGTGCCAGCAGAGTTAGCGGGGGGACTCAAGAGACCCAGTACTTC. It specifies CASRVSGGTQETQYF.

A few counts support this clonotype. This chain connects TRBV19 to TRBJ2-1; no firm D call. Germline assignment: CDR1 LNHDA and CDR2 SQIVND (reference sequence). V was cut by 7 bases and J by 2 bases, with 15 bases left in between. The CDR3 sequence is 15 residues long. The CDR3 DNA follows: TGTGCCAGTAACATAGGACCTACGCCCTACAATGAGCAGTTCTTC. Its protein is CASNIGPTPYNEQFF.

This chain links TRBV6-5 with TRBJ1-2; D unresolved. Germline loops: CDR1 MNHEY, CDR2 SVGAGI. This CDR3 spans 11 amino acids. V lost 8 bases and J lost 8, with 12 bases in between. CDR3 amino acids: CASGFTGGYTF. CDR3 bases: TGTGCCAGCGGCTTCACTGGGGGCTACACCTTC.

In this sample, this clonotype turned up a few times. The chain links TRBV6-5 to TRBJ1-5; D not resolved. V was cut by 4 bases and J by 5 bases, with 15 bases left in between. Germline CDR1 and CDR2: MNHEY and SVGAGI. The CDR3 sequence is 15 residues long. The CDR3 sequence: CASSSDGEKDQPQHF. As DNA, the CDR3 is TGTGCCAGCAGTTCGGATGGGGAGAAGGATCAGCCCCAGCATTTT.

This chain joins TRBV20-1 and TRBJ2-3, with 7 positions matching TRBD2. V shed 6 bases, J shed 7 bases, and the junction held 13 bases outside the gene matches. CDR1 is DFQATT and CDR2 is SNEGSKA in the germline V gene (reference sequence). This CDR3 is built from 14 residues. CDR3: CSAYWTRFSNTQYF. As DNA, the CDR3 is TGCAGTGCCTATTGGACTAGATTCTCAAATACGCAGTATTTT.

At least ten counts were recorded for this clonotype. CDR3 sequence (DNA): TGCAGTGGGGGACTAGCGGGGATCCCCTACGAGCAGTACTTC. It codes for CSGGLAGIPYEQYF. The rearrangement joins TRBV20-1 to TRBJ2-7, with 13 bases aligning to TRBD2. Germline V gene sequence: CDR1 DFQATT, CDR2 SNEGSKA (reference sequence). This CDR3 has 14 residues. After removal of 7 bases from V and 2 bases from J, the junction contained 5 bases not matched to a gene.

The CDR3 coding sequence is TGTGCCAGCAGCTCGGGACAGGGGGGCCCCGAAGAGACCCAGTACTTC. This encodes CASSSGQGGPEETQYF. The chain has TRBV11-2 and TRBJ2-5; the match to TRBD1 covers 11 bases. The germline V gene encodes CDR1 SGHAT and CDR2 FQNNGV. This CDR3 contains 16 residues. V lost 4 bases and J lost 3; bases outside the gene matches: 7.

This sequence joins TRBV29-1 and TRBJ1-1, with D uncertain. Germline V lookup: CDR1 SQVTM, CDR2 ANQGSEA. This CDR3 has 10 amino acids. Deletions cut 7 bases from V and 1 base from J, with 4 bases between. The CDR3 sequence: CSGQNTEAFF. Here the CDR3 DNA reads TGCAGCGGCCAGAACACTGAAGCTTTCTTT.

The rearrangement joins TRBV30 to TRBJ2-1, with D perhaps TRBD2 (6 bases). The CDR3 is 13 residues long. Trimming removed 0 bases at V and 7 bases at J, with 10 bases between. The germline V gene has CDR1 GTSNPN and CDR2 SVGIG (reference sequence). CDR3 amino acids: CAWSVLAENEQFF. CDR3 in DNA: TGTGCCTGGAGTGTACTAGCAGAAAATGAGCAGTTCTTC. Full variable domain (outside the CDR3, taken from reference TRBV30 and TRBJ2-1): SQTIHQWPATLVQPVGSPLSLECTVEGTSNPNLYWYRQAAGRGLQLLFYSVGIGQISSEVPQNLSASRPQDRQFILSSKKLLLSDSGFYLCAWSVLAENEQFFGPGTRLTVL.

This clonotype was observed many times. CDR3 residues: CASSEVRGGEQFF. The CDR3 bases are TGTGCCAGCAGTGAAGTAAGGGGAGGTGAGCAGTTCTTC. The J gene is TRBJ2-1, the V gene TRBV6-1; D is possibly TRBD2 (6 bases). Trimming cost V 1 base and J 9 bases, with 10 bases left between them. The CDR3 is 13 residues long. The germline CDR1 and CDR2 sequences are MNHNS and SASEGT.

This clonotype was counted many times. The rearrangement links TRBV4-1 to TRBJ2-1; D is possibly TRBD1 or TRBD2 (5 bases each). Trimming removed 0 bases at V and 5 bases at J, with 14 bases between. Germline V CDR1 and CDR2: MGHRA, YSYEKL. CDR3 size: 16 residues. Here the CDR3 DNA reads TGCGCCAGCAGCCAAGATCCCAGGGAGTATAACAATGAGCAGTTCTTC. It is translated as CASSQDPREYNNEQFF.

This clonotype showed up many times. The chain uses TRBV6-1 and TRBJ1-1; D is unclear. The CDR3 is 14 amino acids. The V gene lost 0 bases and the J gene lost 5 bases, with 10 bases spanning the gap. Germline CDR1 and CDR2: MNHNS and SASEGT. The CDR3 region has the DNA TGTGCCAGCAGTGAAGCGTATGCAGCAACTGAAGCTTTCTTT. Amino acid sequence: CASSEAYAATEAFF.

The chain is built from TRBV12-3 or TRBV12-4 and TRBJ2-5; 9 bases agree with TRBD1. V lost 5 bases to trimming and J lost 6 bases; unmatched junction nucleotides: 4. The CDR3 contains 13 residues. The CDR3 is CASSTGGLKTQYF. For the CDR3, the DNA is TGTGCCAGCAGTACAGGGGGCTTAAAGACCCAGTACTTC.